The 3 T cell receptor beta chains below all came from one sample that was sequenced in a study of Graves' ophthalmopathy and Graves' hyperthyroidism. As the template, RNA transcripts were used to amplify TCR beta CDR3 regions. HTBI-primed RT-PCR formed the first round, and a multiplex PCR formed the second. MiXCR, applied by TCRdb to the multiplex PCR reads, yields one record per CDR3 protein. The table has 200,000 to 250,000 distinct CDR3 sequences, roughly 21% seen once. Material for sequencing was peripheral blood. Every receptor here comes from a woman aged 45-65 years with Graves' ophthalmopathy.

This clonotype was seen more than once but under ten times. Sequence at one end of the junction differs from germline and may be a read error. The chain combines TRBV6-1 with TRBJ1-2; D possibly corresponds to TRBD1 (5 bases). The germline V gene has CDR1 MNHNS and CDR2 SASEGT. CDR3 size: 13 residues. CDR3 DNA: TGTGCCAGCAGGGTGGCGTTGGGACTGGGCTACATCTTC. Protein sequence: CASRVALGLGYIF.

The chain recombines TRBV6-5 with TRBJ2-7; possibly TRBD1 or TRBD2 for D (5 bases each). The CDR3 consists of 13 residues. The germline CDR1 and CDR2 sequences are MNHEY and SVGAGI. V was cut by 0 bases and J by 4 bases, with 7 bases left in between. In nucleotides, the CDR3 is TGTGCCAGCAGTTACTCGAGGGGTTACGAGCAGTACTTC. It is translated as CASSYSRGYEQYF.

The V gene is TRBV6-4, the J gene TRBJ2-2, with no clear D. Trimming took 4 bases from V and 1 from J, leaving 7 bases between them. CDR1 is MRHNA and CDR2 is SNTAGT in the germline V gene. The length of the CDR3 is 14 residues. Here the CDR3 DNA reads TGTGCCAGCAGTGTCAGTCGGAACACCGGGGAGCTGTTTTTT. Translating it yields CASSVSRNTGELFF.